One sample yielded the 2 T cell receptor beta chains listed below, sequenced in a study of Epstein–Barr virus B cells in breast cancer. These receptors' antigens are unknown. RNA was the template for SMARTer libraries capturing complete alpha and beta V(D)J regions. From the 5' RACE reads, TCRdb called clonotypes with MiXCR, one entry per CDR3 protein. The table records about 2,000 distinct CDR3 sequences, 14% to 15% of them present only once. Sequenced input: tumor-infiltrating lymphocytes expanded in culture. Receptors originate from a middle-aged woman with triple-negative breast cancer.

This clonotype qualifies as medium-sized. The rearrangement uses TRBV28 and TRBJ2-1; D might be TRBD2 (7 bases). Per germline, CDR1 MDHEN and CDR2 SYDVKM. The CDR3 sequence is 14 residues long. The ends were cut back, 7 bases at V and 15 bases at J, with 25 bases in the middle. The CDR3 DNA reads TGTGCCAGCATGGTCGGGGGGCGCTCGGCACATGCGTTCTTC. It specifies CASMVGGRSAHAFF.

By sample share, this clonotype is large. The chain uses TRBV7-2 and TRBJ1-3; D unclear. The germline V and J ends were trimmed by 2 bases and 4 bases, with 9 bases remaining between them. This CDR3 contains 14 residues. In germline, CDR1 is SGHTA, CDR2 FQGNSA. In nucleotides, the CDR3 is TGTGCCAGCAGCTTATTGGAAGAAGGAAACACCATATATTTT. Protein: CASSLLEEGNTIYF.